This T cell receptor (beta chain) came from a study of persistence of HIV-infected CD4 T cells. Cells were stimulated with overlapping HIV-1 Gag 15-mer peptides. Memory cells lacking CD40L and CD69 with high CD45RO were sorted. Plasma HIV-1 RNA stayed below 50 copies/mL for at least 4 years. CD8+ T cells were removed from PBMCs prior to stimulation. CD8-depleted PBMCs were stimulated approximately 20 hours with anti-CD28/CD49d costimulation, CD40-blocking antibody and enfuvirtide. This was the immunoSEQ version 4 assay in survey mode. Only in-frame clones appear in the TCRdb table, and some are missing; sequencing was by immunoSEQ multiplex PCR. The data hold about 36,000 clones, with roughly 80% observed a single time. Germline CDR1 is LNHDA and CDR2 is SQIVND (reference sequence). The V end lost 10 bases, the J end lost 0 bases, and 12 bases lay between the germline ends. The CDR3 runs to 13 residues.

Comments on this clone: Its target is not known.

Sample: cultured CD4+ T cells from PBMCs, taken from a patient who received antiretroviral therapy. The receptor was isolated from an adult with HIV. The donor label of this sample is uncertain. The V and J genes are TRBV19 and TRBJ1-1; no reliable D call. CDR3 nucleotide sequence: TGTGCCACCACAGTTCGGTTGAACACTGAAGCTTTCTTT. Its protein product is CATTVRLNTEAFF.